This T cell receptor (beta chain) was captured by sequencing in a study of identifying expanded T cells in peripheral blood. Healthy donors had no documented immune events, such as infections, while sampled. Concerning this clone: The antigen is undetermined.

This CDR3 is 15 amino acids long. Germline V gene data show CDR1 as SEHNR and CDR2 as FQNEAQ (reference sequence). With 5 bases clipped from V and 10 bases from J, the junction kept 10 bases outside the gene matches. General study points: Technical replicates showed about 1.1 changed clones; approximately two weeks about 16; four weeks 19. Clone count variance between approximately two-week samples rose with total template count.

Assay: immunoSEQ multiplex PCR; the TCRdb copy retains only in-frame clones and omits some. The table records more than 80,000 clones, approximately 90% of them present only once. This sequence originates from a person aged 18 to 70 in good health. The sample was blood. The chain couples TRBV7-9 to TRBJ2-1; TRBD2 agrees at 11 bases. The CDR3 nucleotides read TGTGCCAGCAGCCCCCTTAGCGGGGGGGTGGTAGAGCAGTTCTTC. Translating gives CASSPLSGGVVEQFF.